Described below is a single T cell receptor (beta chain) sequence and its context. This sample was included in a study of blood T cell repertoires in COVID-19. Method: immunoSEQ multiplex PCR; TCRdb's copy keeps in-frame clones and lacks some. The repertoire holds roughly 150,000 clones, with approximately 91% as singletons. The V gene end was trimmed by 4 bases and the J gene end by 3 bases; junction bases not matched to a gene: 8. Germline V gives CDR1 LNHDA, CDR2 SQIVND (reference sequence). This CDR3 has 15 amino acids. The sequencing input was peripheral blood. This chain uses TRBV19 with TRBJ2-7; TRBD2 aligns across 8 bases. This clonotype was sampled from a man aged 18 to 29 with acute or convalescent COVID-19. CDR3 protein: CASSKASGGGYEQYF. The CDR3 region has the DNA TGTGCCAGTAGTAAAGCGTCGGGGGGGGGCTACGAGCAGTACTTC.